This T cell receptor (beta chain) is drawn from a study of CD8 T cells in Susac syndrome. The wider study: Patients with Susac syndrome, at blood draw, were therapy-naive, on corticosteroids, or on intravenous immunoglobulin alone. The study, taken as a whole, reports: The CD4+ T cell repertoires that were profiled in Susac syndrome showed no clonal expansion.

After removal of 1 base from V and 2 bases from J, the junction contained 7 bases not matched to a gene. Germline V gene lookup returns CDR1 LGHNA and CDR2 YNFKEQ. The CDR3 extends over 17 amino acids. Reverse transcription of about 0.45 to 1 ug RNA used random hexamers. Amplification of the TCR beta CDR3 was carried out by immunoSEQ multiplex PCR, which spanned a total of 54 Vbeta and 13 Jbeta segments. MiXCR was run by TCRdb on the immunoSEQ multiplex PCR reads, yielding one entry per CDR3 protein. The sample lists around 200,000 distinct CDR3 sequences, roughly 95% occurring once. This clonotype appeared once. Its antigen remains unidentified. Susac syndrome patients met recently defined diagnostic criteria for definite or probable disease.

Source material: CD4+ T cells from PBMCs. The chain couples TRBV4-2 to TRBJ2-5; TRBD1 aligns across 10 bases. This receptor was taken from a human donor with Susac syndrome. The CDR3 nucleotides are TGTGCCAGCAGCCAAGGGTCCGGACAGGGGGGACAAGAGACCCAGTACTTC. This encodes CASSQGSGQGGQETQYF.